These 19 T cell receptor beta chains came from one sample sequenced in a study of CD8 T cells in ankylosing spondylitis. TCRdb re-called the 5' RACE reads through MiXCR, storing one row per CDR3 protein. Among about 200,000 distinct CDR3 sequences listed, 9.5% to 15% were seen once. The sample taken for sequencing was blood, either unsorted or a sorted T cell fraction (not recorded which). All receptors come from a male donor with ankylosing spondylitis or in good health (not recorded which).

In this sample, this clonotype turned up a few times. The chain recombines TRBV11-2 with TRBJ2-7; D is uncertain. This CDR3 region has 13 residues. The ends were cut back, 1 base at V and 2 bases at J, with 6 bases in the middle. From germline, CDR1 is SGHAT and CDR2 FQNNGV. CDR3 in amino acids: CASSLVAPYEQYF. CDR3 DNA sequence: TGTGCCAGCAGCTTAGTCGCCCCCTACGAGCAGTACTTC.

The genes are TRBV9 and TRBJ2-1; D is ambiguous. The CDR3 contains 12 residues. V gave up 3 bases and J gave up 9 bases, with 10 bases separating them. CDR1 SGDLS and CDR2 YYNGEE come from the germline V gene. The CDR3 nucleotides are TGTGCCAGCAGCGCTGTTGAGAGTGAGCAGTTCTTC. This gives the protein CASSAVESEQFF. The full variable domain, rest sourced from reference TRBV9 and TRBJ2-1, is DSGVTQTPKHLITATGQRVTLRCSPRSGDLSVYWYQQSLDQGLQFLIQYYNGEERAKGNILERFSAQQFPDLHSELNLSSLELGDSALYFCASSAVESEQFFGPGTRLTVL.

This clonotype has at least ten counts. The V call is TRBV4-1, the J call TRBJ1-4; D uncertain. V was cut by 2 bases and J by 0 bases, with 10 bases left in between. Germline V gives CDR1 MGHRA, CDR2 YSYEKL. CDR3 length: 16 residues. For the CDR3, the DNA is TGCGCCAGCAGCCAAACGCAGCTTGCAACTAATGAAAAACTGTTTTTT. It translates to CASSQTQLATNEKLFF.

This sequence joins TRBV27 and TRBJ2-7, with TRBD2 matching over 7 bases. Germline assignment: CDR1 MNHEY and CDR2 SMNVEV (reference sequence). This CDR3 region has 14 residues. The junction had 6 bases not matched to a gene; V was cut back by 3 bases and J by 4 bases. The CDR3 is CASSLGRGKYEQYF. The CDR3 DNA is TGTGCCAGCAGTTTGGGGAGGGGAAAGTACGAGCAGTACTTC.

This clonotype has just a few counts. The chain has TRBV6-1 and TRBJ2-2, with D perhaps given as TRBD1 or TRBD2 (6 bases each). The V end was cut by 4 bases, the J end by 6 bases, with 18 bases between. The germline V gene has CDR1 MNHNS and CDR2 SASEGT. The CDR3 sequence is 16 residues long. In nucleotides, the CDR3 is TGTGCCAGCAGTGGGGGGCCGGGACTCGTACCCGGGGAGCTGTTTTTT. Translated, it gives CASSGGPGLVPGELFF.

At least ten counts were recorded for this clonotype. The rearrangement uses TRBV12-3 or TRBV12-4 and TRBJ1-2; TRBD1 matches 8 bases. The length of the CDR3 is 13 residues. V dropped 5 bases and J dropped 4; count of bases not matched to a gene: 3. The CDR3 DNA is TGTGCCAGCAGTCCAGGGGGCGGCTATGGCTACACCTTC. Translating it yields CASSPGGGYGYTF.

A few counts support this clonotype. The chain recombines TRBV12-3 or TRBV12-4 with TRBJ2-3, with D possibly being TRBD1 or TRBD2 (5 bases each). This CDR3 is built from 11 residues. Trimming shortened V by 4 bases and J by 6 bases, and 5 bases separated the two germline ends. CDR3: CASSWGDTQYF. Here the CDR3 DNA reads TGTGCCAGCAGTTGGGGGGATACGCAGTATTTT.

The gene calls are TRBV3-1 and TRBJ2-2; a possible D gene is TRBD1 (6 bases). The CDR3 has 16 amino acids. Between the trimmed V and J ends, which lost 0 bases and 4 bases, there was a span of 12 bases. Germline lookup yields CDR1 LGHDT and CDR2 YNNKEL (reference sequence). The CDR3: CASSQDWTRGTGELFF. The DNA for the CDR3 is TGTGCCAGCAGCCAAGATTGGACCAGGGGCACCGGGGAGCTGTTTTTT. The full variable domain, in which reference TRBV3-1 and TRBJ2-2 provide the parts outside the CDR3, is DTAVSQTPKYLVTQMGNDKSIKCEQNLGHDTMYWYKQDSKKFLKIMFSYNNKELIINETVPNRFSPKSPDKAHLNLHINSLELGDSAVYFCASSQDWTRGTGELFFGEGSRLTVL.

V is TRBV5-1 and J is TRBJ1-2; 7 bases are shared with TRBD1. Germline CDR1 reads SGHRS; CDR2 reads YFSETQ. The ends lost 5 bases at V and 8 bases at J; junction bases unmatched: 9. There are 13 residues in the CDR3. Here the CDR3 reads CASRSDRVDGYTF. Written as DNA, the CDR3 is TGCGCCAGCAGAAGTGACAGGGTTGACGGCTACACCTTC.

This clonotype has a handful of counts. The DNA for the CDR3 is TGCGCCAGCAGCCCCACCGGACTAGCTTTTTACGAGCAGTACTTC. As protein: CASSPTGLAFYEQYF. V is TRBV5-1 and J is TRBJ2-7; TRBD2 matches 8 bases. The CDR3 contains 15 residues. Looked up from germline, CDR1 is SGHRS and CDR2 is YFSETQ. Germline trimming cut 4 bases from V and 4 bases from J; bases unmatched to any gene: 10. Full variable domain (remainder filled in from reference TRBV5-1 and TRBJ2-7): KAGVTQTPRYLIKTRGQQVTLSCSPISGHRSVSWYQQTPGQGLQFLFEYFSETQRNKGNFPGRFSGRQFSNSRSEMNVSTLELGDSALYLCASSPTGLAFYEQYFGPGTRLTVT.

CDR3 amino acids: CASSLATSGGGDTQYF. The CDR3 nucleotides are TGTGCCAGCAGCTTAGCGACTAGCGGGGGTGGAGATACGCAGTATTTT. This chain connects TRBV5-6 to TRBJ2-3, with 12 bases that match TRBD2. Germline CDR1 is SGHDT and CDR2 is YYEEEE. The CDR3 spans 16 residues. The ends lost 2 bases at V and 5 bases at J; junction bases unmatched: 6.

CDR3 sequence: CASSSGTGLYEQYF. The CDR3 bases are TGTGCCAGTAGTTCCGGGACAGGACTTTACGAGCAGTACTTC. The V call is TRBV19, the J call TRBJ2-7; 8 bases fit TRBD1. V lost 5 bases, J lost 4 bases, and 7 bases stayed unmatched. This CDR3 spans 14 amino acids. Germline V gives CDR1 LNHDA, CDR2 SQIVND (reference sequence).

This clonotype was counted between two and nine times. V is TRBV21-1 and J is TRBJ2-4; the table's D call, TRBD1, has no DNA check behind it. TRBV21-1 is assigned pseudogene status. The CDR3 is 18 amino acids. CDR3 residues: CASSPDRGNTVAKNIQYF. CDR3 coding DNA: TGTGCCAGCAGCCCGGACAGGGGGAACACAGTAGCCAAAAACATTCAGTACTTC.

This clonotype has more than one count but fewer than ten. CDR3 nucleotide sequence: TGTGCCAGCAGTTCCCGGGCGGGGGATGAGTATTTT. Translated, it gives CASSSRAGDEYF. The rearrangement uses TRBV27 and TRBJ2-3; TRBD2 matches at 7 bases. With 4 bases clipped from V and 13 bases from J, the junction kept 8 bases outside the gene matches. Germline values: CDR1 MNHEY, CDR2 SMNVEV (reference sequence). The CDR3 has 12 amino acids.

This clonotype was seen repeatedly, ten times or more. The gene calls are TRBV12-3 or TRBV12-4 and TRBJ2-1; D perhaps matches TRBD2 (6 bases). V lost 1 base and J lost 12, with 19 bases in between. The CDR3 sequence is 15 residues long. The CDR3 coding sequence is TGTGCCAGCAGTTTAGGGTCATGGGGGGAGAGGGGGCAGTTCTTC. Translated: CASSLGSWGERGQFF.

This clonotype was seen many times. V usage is TRBV5-5 and J usage is TRBJ2-3; TRBD1 is a possible D gene (5 bases). Trimming stripped 4 bases from V and 3 bases from J, with 12 bases between. Germline CDR1 and CDR2: SGHKS and YYEKEE (reference sequence). The CDR3 loop spans 14 amino acids. CDR3 nucleotide sequence: TGTGCCAGCAGCCGCCCTGGGGCGACAGATACGCAGTATTTT. Its translation: CASSRPGATDTQYF.

This chain links TRBV9 with TRBJ2-1; perhaps TRBD2 as D (6 bases). Germline loops: CDR1 SGDLS, CDR2 YYNGEE. The CDR3 consists of 15 residues. V lost 4 bases, J lost 3 bases, and 14 bases lay in between. CDR3 in amino acids: CASSTSGAIYNEQFF. Written as DNA, the CDR3 is TGTGCCAGCAGCACTTCGGGAGCTATCTACAATGAGCAGTTCTTC.

In this sample, this clonotype turned up many times. The chain couples TRBV12-3 or TRBV12-4 to TRBJ1-2; D gene uncertain. Trimming removed 7 bases at V and 8 bases at J, with 17 bases between. The CDR3 has 13 residues. Here the CDR3 reads CASTHGILEGYTF. CDR3 DNA sequence: TGTGCCAGCACCCATGGCATTCTAGAAGGCTACACCTTC.

The chain links TRBV7-9 to TRBJ2-3; D gene unclear. Germline V gene lookup returns CDR1 SEHNR and CDR2 FQNEAQ (reference sequence). CDR3 length: 11 amino acids. The V end was cut by 2 bases, the J end by 6 bases, with 3 bases between. The CDR3 DNA follows: TGTGCCAGCAGCTTATGGGATACGCAGTATTTT. This encodes CASSLWDTQYF.